This T cell receptor beta chain stems from a study of blood T cell repertoires in COVID-19. Study-level information: The analysed material was cDNA or gDNA that came from T cells, B-cell-depleted T cells, or PBMCs.

Recruits, aged roughly 18 to 95 years, lived in 24 US areas. V shed 1 base, J shed 1 base, and the junction held 4 bases outside the gene matches. The germline CDR1 and CDR2 sequences are SGHVS and FNYEAQ. This CDR3 has 15 amino acids. Authors' analysis steps: Counts of nucleated cells, estimated from reference gene primer amplification, were obtained. The repertoire was sequenced with immunoSEQ multiplex PCR; TCRdb's copy has only in-frame clones and lacks some. The DNA gave D and trimming, while V, J and clone size come from that table. This table has about 230,000 clones, under 90% appearing once. This clone has just a few counts.

This TCR came from a woman in her thirties with acute COVID-19. The sample comprised PBMCs or T cells enriched from blood (not recorded which). The chain links TRBV7-6 to TRBJ2-7, with 7 positions matching TRBD2. The DNA for the CDR3 is TGTGCCAGCAGCTTAGGGGAGGGCCGGTCCTACGAGCAGTACTTC. The encoded protein is CASSLGEGRSYEQYF.